The rows below give T cell receptor beta chains drawn from one sample of a study of shared clonotypes between healthy human individuals. The method was immunoSEQ multiplex PCR; TCRdb's version includes in-frame clones alone and lacks a portion of them. The sample holds over a million clones, more than 75% seen once. The sequencing input was memory CD4+ T cells from PBMCs. The receptor set was obtained from a man aged 18 to 30 in good health. Some clones in this sample may be carry-over from other donors' samples. CDR3s include the opening cysteine and the closing phenylalanine or tryptophan.

cdr3_aa: CASRGQGQPQHF
j_call: TRBJ1-5
v_call: TRBV6-5

cdr3_aa: CASSTGLAGLREQFF
j_call: TRBJ2-1
v_call: TRBV11-3

cdr3_aa: CASSLLTDYGYTF
j_call: TRBJ1-2
v_call: TRBV28

cdr3_aa: CASSYSHLMNTEAFF
j_call: TRBJ1-1
v_call: TRBV6-5

cdr3_aa: CASSRQGALRTDTQYF
j_call: TRBJ2-3
v_call: TRBV7-2

cdr3_aa: CASTGLAGNNEQFF
j_call: TRBJ2-1
v_call: TRBV28

cdr3_aa: CASSQPLAEILYNEQFF
j_call: TRBJ2-1
v_call: TRBV4-2

cdr3_aa: CALRGSAWGAHF
j_call: TRBJ1-6
v_call: TRBV30

cdr3_aa: CASSLVGLTSTDTQYF
j_call: TRBJ2-3
v_call: TRBV5-4

cdr3_aa: CASSFATNEQYF
j_call: TRBJ2-7
v_call: TRBV11-2

cdr3_aa: CASSLDGQGHSYEQYF
j_call: TRBJ2-7
v_call: TRBV5-1

cdr3_aa: CASSPSPWAAETQYF
j_call: TRBJ2-5
v_call: TRBV25-1

cdr3_aa: CASSLGGVGDNYGYTF
j_call: TRBJ1-2
v_call: TRBV7-3

cdr3_aa: CSVFSDYGYTF
j_call: TRBJ1-2
v_call: TRBV29-1

cdr3_aa: CATSLPGSYNEQFF
j_call: TRBJ2-1
v_call: TRBV15

cdr3_aa: CASSATGGGNQPQHF
j_call: TRBJ1-5
v_call: TRBV6-1

cdr3_aa: CASSSPGTGNEKLFF
j_call: TRBJ1-4
v_call: TRBV9

cdr3_aa: CATSRKAWADTEAFF
j_call: TRBJ1-1
v_call: TRBV15

cdr3_aa: CASRRLGQGYYGYTF
j_call: TRBJ1-2
v_call: TRBV27

cdr3_aa: CASSLAVGVYETQYF
j_call: TRBJ2-5
v_call: TRBV7-2

cdr3_aa: CASSTGQGSWYEQYF
j_call: TRBJ2-7
v_call: TRBV19

cdr3_aa: CASSPTGQLAKNIQYF
j_call: TRBJ2-4
v_call: TRBV28

cdr3_aa: CASSYSQGPSGYTF
j_call: TRBJ1-2
v_call: TRBV6-5

cdr3_aa: CASSPPGGEQYF
j_call: TRBJ2-5
v_call: TRBV28

cdr3_aa: CASREGTSTDTQYF
j_call: TRBJ2-3
v_call: TRBV28

cdr3_aa: CASSTTGKGGEQYF
j_call: TRBJ2-7
v_call: TRBV7-9

cdr3_aa: CASSLAQGRRNIQYF
j_call: TRBJ2-4
v_call: TRBV5-1

cdr3_aa: CASSLGQTSRQETQYF
j_call: TRBJ2-5
v_call: TRBV5-1

cdr3_aa: CASSRQGPGRTDTQYF
j_call: TRBJ2-3
v_call: TRBV2

cdr3_aa: CASSLTRDLAKNIQYF
j_call: TRBJ2-4
v_call: TRBV7-9

cdr3_aa: CASSLWGSGPTEAFF
j_call: TRBJ1-1
v_call: TRBV28

cdr3_aa: CASSLDGRAGYTF
j_call: TRBJ1-2
v_call: TRBV13

cdr3_aa: CASSLGPAGVGETQYF
j_call: TRBJ2-5
v_call: TRBV5-1

cdr3_aa: CASSGWTGNTEAFF
j_call: TRBJ1-1
v_call: TRBV2

cdr3_aa: CASSVRSGSPQIQETQYF
j_call: TRBJ2-5
v_call: TRBV9

cdr3_aa: CASSRGSGGTDTQYF
j_call: TRBJ2-3
v_call: TRBV5-8

cdr3_aa: CASTPRSGAQDEKLFF
j_call: TRBJ1-4
v_call: TRBV7-9

cdr3_aa: CASRAMRVEQYF
j_call: TRBJ2-7
v_call: TRBV2

cdr3_aa: CAWSVVAGTYEQYF
j_call: NA
v_call: TRBV30

cdr3_aa: CASSVLGEETQYF
j_call: TRBJ2-5
v_call: TRBV9

cdr3_aa: CAISEIPGGDTQYF
j_call: TRBJ2-3
v_call: TRBV10-3

cdr3_aa: CASHASGTDTQYF
j_call: TRBJ2-3
v_call: TRBV6-5

cdr3_aa: CASRRQGVGGQYF
j_call: TRBJ2-7
v_call: TRBV2

cdr3_aa: CASSLTGFYSEQYF
j_call: TRBJ2-7
v_call: TRBV7-9

cdr3_aa: CASHGQGAGTNQPQHF
j_call: TRBJ1-5
v_call: TRBV28

cdr3_aa: CASSLVPGQETQYF
j_call: TRBJ2-5
v_call: TRBV5-1

cdr3_aa: CAWSVSVSEVTQYF
j_call: TRBJ2-7
v_call: TRBV30